These 5 T cell receptor beta chains originate from one sample sequenced in a study of T cell responses to AZD1222 COVID-19 vaccine. Data came from immunoSEQ multiplex PCR; TCRdb stores just in-frame clones and leaves some out. The sample lists 80,000 or so clones, approximately 85% occurring once. This material consisted of peripheral blood, taken 28 days after the second AZD1222 dose. Receptors originate from an adult who received the AZD1222 COVID-19 vaccine.

The genes are TRBV5-6 and TRBJ2-1; 9 bases align to TRBD1. The V segment lost 4 bases and the J segment 7 bases; nucleotides outside the gene matches: 12. The CDR3 covers 16 residues. Per germline, CDR1 SGHDT and CDR2 YYEEEE. The CDR3 nucleotides are TGTGCCAGCAGCCCGACAGGGGGGCCGGAGGGGAATGAGCAGTTCTTC. It encodes CASSPTGGPEGNEQFF.

J is TRBJ2-3 and V is TRBV10-1, with 14 bases identical to TRBD2. Germline values: CDR1 WNHNN, CDR2 SYGVQD (reference sequence). This CDR3 is built from 20 residues. The V and J ends lost 2 bases and 0 bases, in that order; junction bases with no gene match: 10. The CDR3 DNA follows: TGCGCCAGCAGTGAGCCGGGACTAGCGGGGGTTAACCCTAGCACAGATACGCAGTATTTT. It is translated as CASSEPGLAGVNPSTDTQYF.

The rearrangement uses TRBV3-1 (or the pseudogene TRBV3-2) and TRBJ1-3, with a weak D call TRBD1 (6 bases). The CDR3 is made up of 16 amino acids. Germline V gene lookup returns CDR1 LGHDT and CDR2 YNNKEL (reference sequence). Trimming removed 4 bases from V and 3 bases from J, with 16 bases in between. DNA of the CDR3: TGTGCCAGCAGCCCTCGGTTAAAGGGGGGTGGAAACACCATATATTTT. Translated, it gives CASSPRLKGGGNTIYF.

V usage is TRBV2 and J usage is TRBJ1-2, with D perhaps matching TRBD1 (5 bases). The CDR3 contains 13 residues. The germline V and J ends were trimmed by 4 bases and 3 bases, with 9 bases remaining between them. Germline V gene sequence: CDR1 SNHLY, CDR2 FYNNEI. CDR3 DNA sequence: TGTGCCAGCAGTGTTCAGGGTGACTATGGCTACACCTTC. It yields the protein CASSVQGDYGYTF.

The chain employs TRBV2 and TRBJ1-4; no firm D call. CDR1 SNHLY and CDR2 FYNNEI come from the germline V gene. This CDR3 spans 17 amino acids. Trimming cost V 7 bases and J 0 bases, with 18 bases left between them. The CDR3 sequence is CASKAVVQMSTNEKLFF. The CDR3 DNA follows: TGTGCCAGCAAAGCAGTAGTACAGATGTCAACTAATGAAAAACTGTTTTTT.